Listed below are T cell receptor beta chains from one sample, sequenced in a study of patients and donors after allogeneic stem cell transplantation. TCRdb re-analysed the RT-PCR reads in MiXCR, keeping a single row per CDR3 protein. The table shows about 960,000 distinct CDR3 sequences, with 15% to 20% occurring only once. Sequencing used blood, either unsorted or a sorted T cell fraction (not recorded which). The receptors derive from a human donor who was either an allogeneic HSCT recipient or a stem cell or donor lymphocyte infusion donor (not recorded which). It is not recorded whose cells these are; they may come from a transplant donor. Each CDR3 is given with its conserved first and last residue. The D gene is left open where the match is weak. Clone size, where shown, is once, few, many, or a class for clones that have expanded.

abundance,v_gene,j_gene,d_gene,len,CDR3aa,CDR3nt
few,TRBV7-9,TRBJ1-5,TRBD1,14,CASSNLTGAKPQHF,TGTGCCAGCAGTAACCTGACAGGGGCTAAGCCCCAGCATTTT
few,TRBV25-1,TRBJ1-2,NA,13,CASSPDPPGGYTF,TGTGCCAGCAGTCCCGACCCTCCGGGAGGCTACACCTTC
NA,TRBV6-2/TRBV6-3,TRBJ2-2,NA,14,CASSYGLATGELFF,TGTGCCAGCAGTTACGGTTTGGCCACCGGGGAGCTGTTTTTT
NA,TRBV29-1,TRBJ2-1,NA,13,CSVETVTYNEQFF,TGCAGCGTTGAAACGGTAACCTACAATGAGCAGTTCTTC
few,TRBV24-1,TRBJ1-1,NA,19,CATSESPSTSTLMNTEAFF,TGTGCCACCAGTGAGAGCCCCTCGACGAGTACATTAATGAACACTGAAGCTTTCTTT
few,TRBV15,TRBJ2-5,TRBD2,16,CATSSGSGGFQETQYF,TGTGCCACCAGCAGCGGTAGCGGGGGTTTCCAAGAGACCCAGTACTTC
few,TRBV15,TRBJ2-2,NA,12,CATSRQTGELFF,TGTGCCACCAGCCGGCAGACCGGGGAGCTGTTTTTT
few,TRBV7-2,TRBJ2-7,NA,15,CASSLFRGAATEQYF,TGTGCCAGCAGCTTATTTCGGGGGGCCGCTACCGAGCAGTACTTC
few,TRBV20-1,TRBJ2-7,NA,14,CSARDGQGKVKQYF,TGCAGTGCTAGAGACGGGCAGGGTAAAGTTAAGCAGTACTTC
few,TRBV19,TRBJ2-4,TRBD1,22,CASSPSVLPRQTGGATKNIQYF,TGTGCCAGTAGTCCCTCAGTGCTTCCGAGACAAACAGGGGGCGCGACCAAAAACATTCAGTACTTC
once,TRBV7-2,TRBJ2-5,TRBD2,15,CASTREGMGPETQYF,TGTGCCAGCACCCGGGAGGGTATGGGTCCAGAGACCCAGTACTTC
few,TRBV7-3,TRBJ1-1,NA,13,CASRLDRNTEAFF,TGTGCCAGCAGGTTGGATAGGAACACTGAAGCTTTCTTT
NA,TRBV6-2/TRBV6-3,TRBJ2-7,NA,13,CASSSQVPYEQYF,TGTGCCAGCAGTTCCCAAGTACCCTACGAGCAGTACTTC
NA,TRBV20-1,TRBJ2-5,NA,14,CSARLTGEGETQYF,TGCAGTGCTAGGTTGACGGGAGAGGGAGAGACCCAGTACTTC
NA,TRBV7-2,TRBJ2-3,NA,17,CASSGRGRGTSTDTQYF,TGTGCCAGCAGCGGTCGGGGGCGGGGTACTAGCACAGACACGCAGTATTTT
NA,TRBV7-3,TRBJ2-5,NA,15,CASSLSGSHGGTQYF,TGTGCCAGCAGCCTCTCAGGCTCCCATGGTGGGACCCAGTACTTC
NA,TRBV12-3/TRBV12-4,TRBJ2-1,TRBD2,14,CASSSGLAFGEQFF,TGTGCCAGCAGTTCGGGACTAGCATTTGGTGAGCAGTTCTTC
few,TRBV5-6,TRBJ2-3,TRBD2,15,CASASTGGSPDTQYF,TGTGCCAGCGCCTCCACGGGGGGTTCCCCAGATACGCAGTATTTT
NA,TRBV5-1,TRBJ2-3,NA,16,CASSLLGVTSTDTQYF,TGCGCCAGCAGCTTGCTAGGGGTTACCAGCACAGATACGCAGTATTTT
NA,TRBV7-2,TRBJ2-3,NA,17,CASSLDSRAGSTDTQYF,TGTGCCAGCAGCTTAGACTCTAGGGCAGGAAGCACAGATACGCAGTATTTT
few,TRBV27,TRBJ1-6,NA,15,CASSSLPQGNSPLHF,TGTGCCAGCAGTTCCCTGCCCCAGGGTAATTCACCCCTCCACTTT
NA,TRBV27,TRBJ2-7,NA,14,CASSPRTSEGEQYF,TGTGCCAGCAGTCCAAGGACGTCCGAGGGGGAGCAGTACTTC
few,TRBV7-9,TRBJ1-2,NA,14,CASSRGMGGYGYTF,TGTGCCAGCAGCCGCGGCATGGGGGGCTATGGCTACACCTTC
NA,TRBV3-1,TRBJ1-2,NA,17,CASSQVSERCPLSGYTF,TGTGCCAGCAGCCAAGTCTCGGAACGGTGCCCTCTATCTGGCTACACCTTC
NA,TRBV18,TRBJ1-2,NA,15,CASSPRTPWAYGYTF,TGTGCCAGCTCACCACGGACACCTTGGGCCTATGGCTACACCTTC
NA,TRBV18,TRBJ2-7,NA,14,CASSPKDRSGEQYF,TGTGCCAGCTCCCCTAAGGATCGGTCAGGCGAGCAGTACTTC
NA,TRBV20-1,TRBJ2-2,NA,13,CSARFLNTGELFF,TGCAGTGCTAGATTTCTCAACACCGGGGAGCTGTTTTTT
few,TRBV4-2,TRBJ2-7,NA,15,CASSPTSADAYEQYF,TGTGCCAGCAGCCCTACCTCCGCGGATGCTTACGAGCAGTACTTC
NA,TRBV9,TRBJ1-4,NA,16,CASSVSPRKTNQKLFF,TGTGCCAGCAGCGTATCCCCCCGGAAGACAAACCAGAAACTGTTTTTT
NA,TRBV7-9,TRBJ2-3,TRBD2,16,CASSLGLAAGTDTQYF,TGTGCCAGCAGCTTGGGGCTAGCGGCCGGCACAGATACGCAGTATTTT
NA,TRBV9,TRBJ1-1,NA,14,CASSVSPSNTEAFF,TGTGCCAGCAGCGTAAGCCCCTCGAACACTGAAGCTTTCTTT
many,TRBV3-1,TRBJ2-2,TRBD2,17,CASSQGLAGVDTGELFF,TGTGCCAGCAGCCAGGGATTAGCGGGAGTGGACACCGGGGAGCTGTTTTTT
few,TRBV6-6,TRBJ2-7,NA,13,CASRVLERYEQYF,TGTGCCAGCAGGGTGTTGGAGCGCTACGAGCAGTACTTC